This record looks at one T cell receptor (beta chain) sequence and its context. The CDR3 loop spans 13 amino acids. Deletions cut 4 bases from V and 5 bases from J, with 11 bases between. CDR1 and CDR2 (germline): SGHTA, FQGNSA. These data are taken from a study of blood T cell repertoires in COVID-19. For the study at large: Italy, Spain and the United States were the sources of the convalescent and acute COVID-19 samples. PBMCs, B-cell-depleted T cells, or T cells were the source of the cDNA or gDNA that made up the material.

How the authors handled the data: Nucleated cell number was recorded as an estimate derived from reference gene primer amplification. The assay was immunoSEQ multiplex PCR, and TCRdb's table has in-frame clones only and misses some. The D gene and trimming were derived from the DNA, and the V and J assignments and clone size from that table. The table lists approximately 53,000 clones, 90% of them singletons. This receptor was identified in a woman at least 80 years old with acute or convalescent COVID-19. The sequencing sample was made of peripheral blood. The chain uses TRBV7-2 and TRBJ1-2; unclear D gene. Written as DNA, the CDR3 is TGTGCCAGCAGCTCCTTGGCAGGTTATGGCTACACCTTC. Translation: CASSSLAGYGYTF.